The clone carrying this T cell receptor (beta chain) has only one observation. Its antigen is still unknown. The germline V gene encodes CDR1 KGHSH and CDR2 LQKENI. The CDR3 length is 15 residues. V was clipped by 2 bases and J by 3 bases, with 13 bases between them. The study ran its PCR with 60 Vbeta and 13 Jbeta primers. Libraries were prepared by immunoSEQ multiplex PCR; TCRdb keeps only in-frame clonotypes and omits some of them. The data contain tens of thousands of clones, around two thirds of them singletons. The sample comes from a study of cytomegalovirus exposure and HLA in healthy donors. General study findings and limits: Later on, a genetic analysis was performed. It linked a missense variant in DCLRE1C with V- and J-gene trimming of TCR beta. The HLA-A and HLA-B alleles of most subjects were reportedly predicted accurately from TCR beta sequences. Analysis performed later found 16,000 or so TCR beta sequences associated with HLA alleles at 0.05 false discovery rate.

Healthy bone marrow donors formed the donor group. This receptor was obtained from a woman aged 45-60 years in good health and CMV-seropositive. The chain employs TRBV18 and TRBJ1-1, with D perhaps TRBD1 (6 bases). Sequenced: PBMCs. As DNA, the CDR3 is TGTGCCAGCTCACCAGATGTGGGGGCTTACACTGAAGCTTTCTTT. It codes for CASSPDVGAYTEAFF.